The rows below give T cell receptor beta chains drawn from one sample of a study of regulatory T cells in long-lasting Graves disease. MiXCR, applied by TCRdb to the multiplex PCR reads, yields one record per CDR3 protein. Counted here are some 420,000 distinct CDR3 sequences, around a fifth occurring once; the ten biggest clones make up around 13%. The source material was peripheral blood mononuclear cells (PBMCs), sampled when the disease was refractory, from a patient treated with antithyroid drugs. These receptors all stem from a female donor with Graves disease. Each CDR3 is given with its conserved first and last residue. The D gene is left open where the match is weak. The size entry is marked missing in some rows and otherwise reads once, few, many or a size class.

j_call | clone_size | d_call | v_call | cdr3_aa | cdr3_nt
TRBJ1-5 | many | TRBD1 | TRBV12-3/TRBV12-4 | CASSLGQGEGPQHF | TGTGCCAGCAGTTTAGGGCAGGGGGAAGGGCCCCAGCATTTT
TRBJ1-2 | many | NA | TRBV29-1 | CSETHLLRGYGYTF | TGCAGCGAGACCCACCTATTACGTGGTTATGGCTACACCTTC
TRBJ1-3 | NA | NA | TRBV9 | CASSVGQTTSSGNTIYF | TGTGCCAGCAGCGTAGGCCAGACCACCTCCTCTGGAAACACCATATATTTT
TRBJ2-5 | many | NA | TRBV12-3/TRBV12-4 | CASSLGRLQETQYF | TGTGCCAGCAGTTTAGGAAGGCTCCAAGAGACCCAGTACTTC
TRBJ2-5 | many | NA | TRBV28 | CASSLIPRKETQYF | TGTGCCAGCAGTTTGATTCCCAGAAAAGAGACCCAGTACTTC
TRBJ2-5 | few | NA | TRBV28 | CASSLPPGRETQYF | TGTGCCAGCAGTCTCCCCCCAGGGAGGGAGACCCAGTACTTC
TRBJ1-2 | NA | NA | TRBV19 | CASSISMLGIYGYTF | TGTGCCAGTAGTATTTCGATGCTGGGGATCTATGGCTACACCTTC
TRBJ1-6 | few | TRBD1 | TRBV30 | CAWNGQGNSPLHF | TGTGCCTGGAATGGACAGGGGAACTCACCCCTCCACTTT
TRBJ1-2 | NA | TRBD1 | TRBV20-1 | CSASLTGGSDGYTF | TGCAGTGCTAGTCTCACAGGGGGTTCGGATGGCTACACCTTC
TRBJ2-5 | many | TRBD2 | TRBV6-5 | CASSYGGEQETQYF | TGTGCCAGCAGTTACGGGGGGGAGCAAGAGACCCAGTACTTC
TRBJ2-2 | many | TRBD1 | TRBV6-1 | CASTRDRGTGELFF | TGTGCCAGCACTCGGGACAGGGGGACCGGGGAGCTGTTTTTT
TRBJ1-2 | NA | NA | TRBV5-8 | CASSWEANYGYTF | TGTGCCAGCTCCTGGGAGGCTAACTATGGCTACACCTTC
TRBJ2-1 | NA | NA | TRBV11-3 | CASSGNGNEQFF | TGTGCCAGCAGCGGGAATGGGAATGAGCAGTTCTTC
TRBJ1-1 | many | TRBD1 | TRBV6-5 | CASSSLQGAIEAFF | TGTGCCAGCAGTTCGTTACAGGGGGCAATTGAAGCTTTCTTT
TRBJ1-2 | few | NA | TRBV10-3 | CAISESKGEQGYTF | TGTGCCATCAGTGAGTCGAAGGGGGAACAAGGCTACACCTTC
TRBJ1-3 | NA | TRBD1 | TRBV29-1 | CSAGQGSGNTIYF | TGCAGCGCGGGACAGGGCTCTGGAAACACCATATATTTT
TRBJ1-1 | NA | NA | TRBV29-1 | CSVSGGALEAFF | TGCAGCGTCAGTGGGGGGGCCCTTGAAGCTTTCTTT
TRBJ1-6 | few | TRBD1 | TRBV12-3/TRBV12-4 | CASSEGQKINSPLHF | TGTGCCAGCAGTGAGGGACAGAAAATTAATTCACCCCTCCACTTT
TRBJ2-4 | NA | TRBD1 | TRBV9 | CASSIADRVENIQYF | TGTGCCAGCAGCATTGCGGACAGGGTCGAAAACATTCAGTACTTC
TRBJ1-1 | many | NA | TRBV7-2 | CASSLAGQKAFF | TGTGCCAGCAGCTTAGCCGGACAAAAGGCTTTCTTT
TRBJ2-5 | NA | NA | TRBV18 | CASSPNGWEKETQYF | TGTGCCAGCTCACCAAACGGTTGGGAAAAAGAGACCCAGTACTTC
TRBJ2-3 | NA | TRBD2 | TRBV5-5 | CASSYGLGGEDTQYF | TGTGCCAGCAGCTACGGACTCGGGGGGGAGGATACGCAGTATTTT
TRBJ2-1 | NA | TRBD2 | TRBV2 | CASSGTSGVYNEQFF | TGTGCCAGCAGTGGGACTAGCGGGGTCTACAATGAGCAGTTCTTC
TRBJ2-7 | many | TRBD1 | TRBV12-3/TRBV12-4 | CASSSGQGRDEQYF | TGTGCCAGCAGTTCAGGACAGGGACGGGACGAGCAGTACTTC
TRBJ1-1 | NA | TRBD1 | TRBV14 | CASSHQPPTGDDMNTEAFF | TGTGCCAGCAGCCATCAACCCCCCACAGGGGACGACATGAACACTGAAGCTTTCTTT
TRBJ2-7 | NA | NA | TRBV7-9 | CASSSITSPGGIEQYF | TGTGCCAGCAGCTCGATTACGTCCCCTGGGGGTATCGAGCAGTACTTC
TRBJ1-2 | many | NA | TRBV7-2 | CASRAPGIYGYTF | TGTGCCAGCAGAGCGCCCGGAATCTATGGCTACACCTTC
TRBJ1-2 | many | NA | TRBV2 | CASTLRGADPRHGYTF | TGTGCCAGCACCTTGCGGGGGGCGGACCCTCGCCATGGCTACACCTTC
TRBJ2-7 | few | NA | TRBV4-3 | CASSPGVQSYEQYF | TGCGCCAGCAGCCCCGGCGTTCAATCCTACGAGCAGTACTTC
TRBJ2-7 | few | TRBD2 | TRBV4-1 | CASSQTSGRIGVYEQYF | TGCGCCAGCAGCCAGACTAGCGGGAGAATCGGTGTCTACGAGCAGTACTTC
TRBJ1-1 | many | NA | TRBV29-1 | CSVLVNTEAFF | TGCAGCGTTTTAGTGAACACTGAAGCTTTCTTT
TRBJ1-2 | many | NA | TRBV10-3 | CAIRPIANYGYTF | TGTGCCATCAGGCCAATAGCTAACTATGGCTACACCTTC
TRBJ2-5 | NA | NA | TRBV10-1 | CASKELGTRETQYF | TGCGCCAGCAAGGAGCTGGGGACGCGGGAGACCCAGTACTTC